This is a list of T cell receptor beta chains from one sample in a study of identical twins. MiXCR was run by TCRdb on the 5' RACE reads, yielding one entry per CDR3 protein. The repertoire holds approximately 500,000 distinct CDR3 sequences, with approximately 25% as singletons. These data were also reused for a study on T cells expressing NK-cell markers.

Sequencing was done on a sample of CD4+ T cells sorted from blood. The receptors here all came from a woman younger than 30 in good health. Both conserved end residues are part of each CDR3. A D gene is named only where the DNA matches it firmly. Size is omitted from some rows. Given values are once, few, many or a class for expanded clones.

d_call,clone_size,j_call,v_call,cdr3_nt,cdr3_aa
-,few,TRBJ1-1,TRBV5-1,TGCGCCAGCAGCTGGCTGGACATGGCCTCTGAAGCTTTCTTT,CASSWLDMASEAFF
-,-,TRBJ1-2,TRBV10-1,TGCGCCAGCAGGGACAGCGCGGGTAACTATGGCTACACCTTC,CASRDSAGNYGYTF
-,few,TRBJ2-7,TRBV18,TGTGCCAGCTCACCACCGAAGACACCCGAGCAGTACTTC,CASSPPKTPEQYF
-,-,TRBJ1-5,TRBV2,TGTGCCAGCAGGCGGAGCGGGGGGCCCCAGCATTTT,CASRRSGGPQHF
TRBD1,few,TRBJ1-5,TRBV10-3,TGTGCCATCAGTGAGTCGGGGGACAGAAATCAGCCCCAGCATTTT,CAISESGDRNQPQHF
TRBD2,-,TRBJ2-7,TRBV20-1,TGCAGTGCCACAAAGACGAGCGGGAGGGCTAGCTACGAGCAGTACTTC,CSATKTSGRASYEQYF
-,-,TRBJ2-7,TRBV5-6,TGTGCCAGCAGCAGGGGAAGCGAGCAGTACTTC,CASSRGSEQYF
TRBD2,few,TRBJ2-1,TRBV3-1,TGTGCCAGCAGCAAAAGCGGGGTTTACAATGAGCAGTTCTTC,CASSKSGVYNEQFF
-,-,TRBJ2-7,TRBV20-1,TGCAGTGCTAGAGAGGAGGGGGGAGTGCAGTACTTC,CSAREEGGVQYF
-,-,TRBJ2-7,TRBV6-1,TGTGCCAGCACTGGAGTAGGGGCAGAAGAGCAGTACTTC,CASTGVGAEEQYF
-,-,TRBJ2-1,TRBV12-5,TGTGCTAGTGGGCTAGCGTCGAGCTCCTACAATGAGCAGTTCTTC,CASGLASSSYNEQFF
TRBD2,few,TRBJ2-3,TRBV24-1,TGTGCCACCAGTGACCCTGGACTAGCGGGAGAGTGGGCAGATACGCAGTATTTT,CATSDPGLAGEWADTQYF
TRBD1,-,TRBJ2-2,TRBV24-1,TGTGCCACCAGTGATACAGGGGGAGTACACACCGGGGAGCTGTTTTTT,CATSDTGGVHTGELFF
-,few,TRBJ2-3,TRBV20-1,TGCAGTGTTGAGAGGAATACGCAGTATTTT,CSVERNTQYF
-,few,TRBJ2-2,TRBV24-1,TGTGCCACCAGTTCTTCGGCGCAAGCCACCGGGGAGCTGTTTTTT,CATSSSAQATGELFF
TRBD2,-,TRBJ2-2,TRBV10-1,TGCGCCCCCAATAGCGGGAGGGCCCCCGGGGAGCTGTTTTTT,CAPNSGRAPGELFF
-,many,TRBJ2-2,TRBV7-2,TGTGCCAGCAGCTCCCGACGGACCGGGGAGCTGTTTTTT,CASSSRRTGELFF
TRBD2,-,TRBJ2-7,TRBV5-1,TGCGCCAGCAGCTCCTCCGGGACTACAGGCGAGCAGTACTTC,CASSSSGTTGEQYF
-,few,TRBJ1-5,TRBV29-1,TGCAGCGCCGGGGGAGTTGGTCAGCCCCAGCATTTT,CSAGGVGQPQHF
-,-,TRBJ1-2,TRBV30,TGTGCCGGACAGCCAACTAACTATGGCTACACCTTC,CAGQPTNYGYTF
TRBD1,-,TRBJ2-4,TRBV20-1,TGCAGTGCTAGTAGGGACAGGGGCGAAAACATTCAGTACTTC,CSASRDRGENIQYF
TRBD2,-,TRBJ2-1,TRBV3-1,TGTGCCAGCAGCGCCCCCGGACTAGCGGACAATGAGCAGTTCTTC,CASSAPGLADNEQFF
-,-,TRBJ1-4,TRBV11-1,TGTGCCAGCAGCAGAGCCATTAATGAAAAACTGTTTTTT,CASSRAINEKLFF
TRBD1,-,TRBJ1-2,TRBV12-3/TRBV12-4,TGTGCCAGCAGTAAATACAGGGGGGTCCCTGATGGCTACACCTTC,CASSKYRGVPDGYTF
-,few,TRBJ1-6,TRBV9,TGTGCCAGCAGCCCCGCCCCAGCCCAAAATTCACCCCTCCACTTT,CASSPAPAQNSPLHF
-,few,TRBJ1-2,TRBV6-5,TGTGCCAGCAGTTACGGGGGAGGTTTCGGCTACACCTTC,CASSYGGGFGYTF
-,-,TRBJ2-3,TRBV20-1,TGCAGTATCCCGCCCGGGGATATCACAGATACGCAGTATTTT,CSIPPGDITDTQYF
-,-,TRBJ2-1,TRBV7-9,TGTGCCAGCAGCTTAGGCCGGTTTGACAATGAGCAGTTCTTC,CASSLGRFDNEQFF
-,few,TRBJ2-1,TRBV12-3/TRBV12-4,TGTGCCAACCTACAGGGCTGGGCCCTGGTCTTC,CANLQGWALVF
TRBD1,few,TRBJ2-7,TRBV12-3/TRBV12-4,TGTGCCAGCAGAACCGACCGGACAGGGGGCTACGAGCAGTACTTC,CASRTDRTGGYEQYF
-,-,TRBJ1-5,TRBV12-3/TRBV12-4,TGTGCCAGCAGTTTTGGGACAACTTTTAGCAATCAGCCCCAGCATTTT,CASSFGTTFSNQPQHF
TRBD1,-,TRBJ2-1,TRBV2,TGTGCCAGCAGTCAGGACAGGGGGCCCTACAATGAGCAGTTCTTC,CASSQDRGPYNEQFF
-,-,TRBJ2-3,TRBV6-1,TGTGCCAGCAGGGGCGGCGCCTTTACAGATACGCAGTATTTT,CASRGGAFTDTQYF
TRBD2,few,TRBJ2-1,TRBV7-2,TGTGCCAGCAGCCCCCGGTTAGCGGGAACGGGGGAGCAGTTCTTC,CASSPRLAGTGEQFF
TRBD2,few,TRBJ2-1,TRBV7-2,TGTGCCAGCAGCCGAGCGGGAGGTGAGCAGTTCTTC,CASSRAGGEQFF
-,many,TRBJ2-1,TRBV5-1,TGCGCCAGCAGCTGGGGGGGCATTTCTGAGCAGTTCTTC,CASSWGGISEQFF
TRBD1,-,TRBJ1-2,TRBV29-1,TGCAGCGTGACGGGACAGGGCTATGGCTACACCTTC,CSVTGQGYGYTF
-,few,TRBJ1-1,TRBV6-2/TRBV6-3,TGTGCCAGCAGTTACCCCCCGGGGGGGGACACTGAAGCTTTCTTT,CASSYPPGGDTEAFF
TRBD2,-,TRBJ2-5,TRBV20-1,TGCAGTGCTAGAGTCGTAGCGGGATGGGGTCAAGAGACCCAGTACTTC,CSARVVAGWGQETQYF
-,few,TRBJ2-2,TRBV5-1,TGCGCCAGCAGGCCCACTCCGAACACCGGGGAGCTGTTTTTT,CASRPTPNTGELFF
-,-,TRBJ2-4,TRBV11-2,TGTGCCAGCAGCTTAGAACCCTACAACATTCAGTACTTC,CASSLEPYNIQYF
-,few,TRBJ2-1,TRBV20-1,TGCAGTGCTAGAGTGTTGGTGGCGTCCTACAATGAGCAGTTCTTC,CSARVLVASYNEQFF